What follows are 20 T cell receptor beta chains derived from one specimen sequenced in a study of shared clonotypes between healthy human individuals (TCRdb year 2020). Libraries were constructed by the immunoSEQ multiplex PCR assay. TCRdb took over this immuneACCESS table, retaining in-frame rearrangements with V and J assigned. Such tables are incomplete; in checked studies, under half of the missing clones stem from an unresolved V gene, and the remainder is unexplained. The sample yields some 2.3 million clones; 90% to 95% were counted once. The ten most abundant clones make up about 0.37% of the sample. Specimen: naive CD4+ T cells from PBMCs. What this sample's cell subset or site label stands for: CD45RA+ positively selected. These receptors all stem from a man aged 18 to 30 in good health. Some clones in this sample may be carry-over from other donors' samples.

V and J are TRBV6-5 and TRBJ1-5; TRBD1 is a possible D gene (6 bases). The CDR3 length is 14 residues. CDR1 and CDR2 from the germline V gene are MNHEY and SVGAGI. Trimming took off 5 bases at V and 6 bases at J, with 14 bases between the two ends. The CDR3 spells CASSPTGAAQPQHF. In nucleotides, the CDR3 is TGTGCCAGCAGTCCGACGGGGGCGGCTCAGCCCCAGCATTTT.

V is TRBV5-1 and J is TRBJ2-7, with D tentatively TRBD1 (5 bases). Germline assignment: CDR1 SGHRS and CDR2 YFSETQ. The CDR3 has 15 residues. With 4 bases removed from V and 1 base from J, the gap between germline ends came to 15 bases. In nucleotides, the CDR3 is TGCGCCAGCAGCCTGACGACAGCACCTTCCTACGAGCAGTACTTC. This translates into CASSLTTAPSYEQYF.

This chain links TRBV9 with TRBJ2-7, with 9 nucleotides matching TRBD2. Germline CDR1 SGDLS, CDR2 YYNGEE. The junction had 5 bases not matched to a gene; V was cut back by 2 bases and J by 2 bases. The CDR3 extends over 15 amino acids. CDR3 residues: CASSVSAGGTYEQYF. The CDR3 DNA is TGTGCCAGCAGCGTTAGTGCGGGGGGGACCTACGAGCAGTACTTC.

The chain combines TRBV5-4 with TRBJ2-1; D possibly corresponds to TRBD1 (5 bases). Per the germline V gene, CDR1 is SGHNT and CDR2 is YYREEE (reference sequence). This CDR3 region has 14 residues. V was cut by 3 bases and J by 7 bases, with 14 bases left in between. DNA for the CDR3: TGTGCCAGCAGCTCGAAAGGGGTGGGGAATGAGCAGTTCTTC. It translates to CASSSKGVGNEQFF.

This clone showed up just a few times. The rearrangement joins TRBV9 to TRBJ1-1, with 10 bases fitting TRBD1. Losses at the gene ends were 2 bases for V and 10 bases for J; bases not matched to a gene: 5. Germline CDR1 reads SGDLS; CDR2 reads YYNGEE. CDR3 size: 13 residues. The CDR3 coding sequence is TGTGCCAGCAGCGTGGCCGGGACAGGGGTAGCTTTCTTT. Residues: CASSVAGTGVAFF.

The V and J genes are TRBV7-2 and TRBJ2-5, with 7 nucleotides matching TRBD2. The CDR3 consists of 14 residues. V gave up 5 bases and J gave up 1 base; unmatched junction bases: 4. Germline CDR1 SGHTA, CDR2 FQGNSA. The chain's CDR3 is CASSPGTTQETQYF. The CDR3 nucleotides are TGTGCCAGCAGCCCCGGGACTACCCAAGAGACCCAGTACTTC.

V gene TRBV9 combines with J gene TRBJ2-7; D possibly corresponds to TRBD2 (5 bases). The length of the CDR3 is 16 residues. Trimming shortened V by 4 bases and J by 1 base, and 18 bases separated the two germline ends. Germline V gene lookup returns CDR1 SGDLS and CDR2 YYNGEE. This CDR3 is CASSPHTRGPSYEQYF. The CDR3 DNA reads as TGTGCCAGCAGCCCCCATACGAGAGGGCCATCCTACGAGCAGTACTTC.

The chain recombines TRBV18 with TRBJ1-1, with 8 nucleotides matching TRBD1. The CDR3 runs to 16 residues. The germline CDR1 and CDR2 sequences are KGHSH and LQKENI. The V and J ends lost 4 bases and 5 bases, in that order; junction bases with no gene match: 12. This CDR3 is CASSQGTGLRATEAFF. For the CDR3, the DNA is TGTGCCAGCTCACAGGGGACAGGACTTCGTGCGACTGAAGCTTTCTTT.

V is TRBV7-9 and J is TRBJ1-1; D call uncertain. Trimming left V 3 bases short and J 6 bases short, with 14 bases between. This CDR3 spans 14 amino acids. Germline CDR1 SEHNR, CDR2 FQNEAQ (reference sequence). The CDR3: CASSFSAAAAEAFF. The CDR3 region has the DNA TGTGCCAGCAGCTTTTCCGCCGCGGCAGCTGAAGCTTTCTTT.

This chain links TRBV28 with TRBJ2-7; D call uncertain. The V gene's germline CDR1 is MDHEN and CDR2 SYDVKM. CDR3 length: 13 amino acids. Trimming took off 6 bases at V and 3 bases at J, with 12 bases between the two ends. The CDR3 sequence: CASSNRALYEQYF. The CDR3 bases are TGTGCCAGCAGCAACCGGGCCCTCTACGAGCAGTACTTC.

This sequence joins TRBV7-9 and TRBJ2-1, with 10 bases identical to TRBD2. In germline, CDR1 is SEHNR, CDR2 FQNEAQ (reference sequence). The CDR3 sequence is 16 residues long. Germline trimming cut 11 bases from V and 5 bases from J; bases unmatched to any gene: 15. The CDR3 sequence: CAPKAAGGPRDNEQFF. CDR3 bases: TGTGCCCCAAAGGCAGCGGGAGGGCCCAGGGACAATGAGCAGTTCTTC. The entire variable domain, with the rest obtained from reference TRBV7-9 and TRBJ2-1, is as follows: DTGVSQNPRHKITKRGQNVTFRCDPISEHNRLYWYRQTLGQGPEFLTYFQNEAQLEKSRLLSDRFSAERPKGSFSTLEIQRTEQGDSAMYLCAPKAAGGPRDNEQFFGPGTRLTVL.

The rearrangement joins TRBV5-8 to TRBJ1-2; D call uncertain. Between the trimmed V and J ends, which lost 6 bases and 8 bases, there was a span of 29 bases. Germline V gene sequence: CDR1 SGHTS, CDR2 YDEGEE. The CDR3 consists of 17 residues. The CDR3 DNA sequence: TGTGCCAGCATCCGCAGACCCGGGCCCCTTGATTTAGGGGGCTACACCTTC. Its protein product is CASIRRPGPLDLGGYTF.

The chain recombines TRBV10-3 with TRBJ1-1; D not resolved. Trimming took 2 bases from V and 1 from J, leaving 11 bases between them. The germline V gene encodes CDR1 ENHRY and CDR2 SYGVKD. The CDR3 contains 15 residues. Written as DNA, the CDR3 is TGTGCCATCAGTGAGACCTGGGGTCAGAACACTGAAGCTTTCTTT. As protein: CAISETWGQNTEAFF.

This chain links TRBV20-1 with TRBJ2-1; tentatively, D is TRBD1 (6 bases). Trimming removed 3 bases from V and 14 bases from J, with 14 bases in between. The germline gives CDR1 DFQATT, CDR2 SNEGSKA (reference sequence). The CDR3 contains 11 residues. The CDR3 DNA follows: TGCAGTGCTAGCCACAGGGTCAGCGAGTTCTTC. This encodes CSASHRVSEFF.

The CDR3 region has the DNA TGCAGCGTTGATCCTGCAGGGGGCACAGATACGCAGTATTTT. This gives the protein CSVDPAGGTDTQYF. The chain recombines TRBV29-1 with TRBJ2-3; a weak D match, TRBD1 (6 bases). The CDR3 totals 14 residues. The germline CDR1 and CDR2 sequences are SQVTM and ANQGSEA. Trimming cost V 3 bases and J 1 base, with 11 bases left between them.

A remark on this clone: The same CDR3 can be traced to other DNA sequences in this sample. The gene calls are TRBV7-2 and TRBJ1-2; 11 bases are a match to TRBD1. The CDR3 length is 14 residues. Germline lookup yields CDR1 SGHTA and CDR2 FQGNSA. V trimming: 5 bases; J trimming: 5 bases; junction bases outside the gene matches: 4. The CDR3 protein is CASSPDRGRYGYTF. CDR3 sequence (DNA): TGTGCCAGCAGCCCGGACAGGGGGCGTTATGGCTACACCTTC. Filled out from reference TRBV7-2 and TRBJ1-2, the complete variable domain reads GAGVSQSPSNKVTEKGKDVELRCDPISGHTALYWYRQSLGQGLEFLIYFQGNSAPDKSGLPSDRFSAERTGGSVSTLTIQRTQQEDSAVYLCASSPDRGRYGYTFGSGTRLTVV.

This chain links TRBV5-1 with TRBJ2-1; D gene ambiguous. Trimming shortened V by 7 bases and J by 9 bases, and 23 bases separated the two germline ends. This CDR3 is 15 amino acids long. The germline V gene encodes CDR1 SGHRS and CDR2 YFSETQ. The CDR3, as DNA: TGCGCCAGCTCCCACCGAGAAAATGGGTGGAGTGAGCAGTTCTTC. Encoded protein: CASSHRENGWSEQFF.

J is TRBJ1-4 and V is TRBV9; D not certain. The germline V gene encodes CDR1 SGDLS and CDR2 YYNGEE. The CDR3 is 15 amino acids. The V gene lost 3 bases and the J gene lost 0 bases, with 9 bases spanning the gap. Here the CDR3 reads CASSEAGATNEKLFF. In nucleotides, the CDR3 is TGTGCCAGCAGCGAGGCGGGTGCAACTAATGAAAAACTGTTTTTT.

V usage is TRBV4-3 and J usage is TRBJ2-1, with D possibly matching TRBD1 (5 bases). Germline assignment: CDR1 LGHNA and CDR2 YSLEER. The CDR3 is 15 amino acids. The germline V and J ends were trimmed by 2 bases and 1 base, with 9 bases remaining between them. DNA for the CDR3: TGCGCCAGCAGCCAACGACAGAAATCCTACAATGAGCAGTTCTTC. As protein: CASSQRQKSYNEQFF.

This chain links TRBV28 with TRBJ1-2; D unclear. CDR3 length equals 11 residues. Germline V gene lookup returns CDR1 MDHEN and CDR2 SYDVKM. In nucleotides, the CDR3 is TGTGCTAACAGCTGGTCTGGCGGCTACACCTTC. Residues: CANSWSGGYTF.